The 21 T cell receptor beta chains reported below all come from one sample, sequenced in a study of T cell responses to AZD1222 COVID-19 vaccine. TCRdb's table, derived via immunoSEQ multiplex PCR, lists solely in-frame clones and lacks some. This table has around 120,000 clones, approximately 83% appearing once. The sequencing here drew on peripheral blood, taken on day 0 of MenACWY control vaccination. Receptors originate from an adult in good health.

This chain links TRBV9 with TRBJ2-7; 8 nucleotides line up with TRBD1. From germline, CDR1 is SGDLS and CDR2 YYNGEE. CDR3 length equals 15 residues. The junction had 9 bases not matched to a gene; V was cut back by 4 bases and J by 3 bases. The CDR3 region has the DNA TGTGCCAGCAGCCCTGGACAGGGCTTAGGCTACGAGCAGTACTTC. The encoded protein is CASSPGQGLGYEQYF. Supplemented by reference TRBV9 and TRBJ2-7, the full variable domain reads DSGVTQTPKHLITATGQRVTLRCSPRSGDLSVYWYQQSLDQGLQFLIQYYNGEERAKGNILERFSAQQFPDLHSELNLSSLELGDSALYFCASSPGQGLGYEQYFGPGTRLTVT.

The chain recombines TRBV29-1 with TRBJ2-1; the D is unclear. V lost 4 bases and J 4 bases, leaving 14 bases between the germline ends. This CDR3 contains 14 residues. CDR1 is SQVTM and CDR2 is ANQGSEA in the germline V gene. CDR3 protein: CSVVITTTYNEQFF. CDR3 sequence (DNA): TGCAGCGTTGTAATCACCACGACTTACAATGAGCAGTTCTTC.

This chain uses TRBV29-1 with TRBJ1-1; D gene uncertain. The CDR3 is 12 amino acids. V lost 4 bases to trimming and J lost 5 bases, with 11 bases between them. From germline, CDR1 is SQVTM and CDR2 ANQGSEA. The CDR3 DNA reads TGCAGCGTTGGTCATAGAGGGACTGAAGCTTTCTTT. The encoded protein is CSVGHRGTEAFF.

The gene calls are TRBV28 and TRBJ1-5, with 11 nucleotides matching TRBD1. The CDR3 is 16 residues long. V lost 6 bases, J lost 6 bases, and 10 bases stayed unmatched. Germline lookup yields CDR1 MDHEN and CDR2 SYDVKM. DNA for the CDR3: TGTGCCAGCAGGTTAATTACCGGGACAGGGGGTCAGCCCCAGCATTTT. Translated, it gives CASRLITGTGGQPQHF. Combining the CDR3 with reference TRBV28 and TRBJ1-5 gives the whole variable domain DVKVTQSSRYLVKRTGEKVFLECVQDMDHENMFWYRQDPGLGLRLIYFSYDVKMKEKGDIPEGYSVSREKKERFSLILESASTNQTSMYLCASRLITGTGGQPQHFGDGTRLSIL.

This clone was seen only a few times. V usage is TRBV6-5 and J usage is TRBJ2-3; D is ambiguous. This CDR3 is built from 13 residues. Germline CDR1 MNHEY, CDR2 SVGAGI. V shed 2 bases and J shed 6 bases, with 9 bases lying between them. Here the CDR3 DNA reads TGTGCCAGCAGTTACGCGGTTCAGGATACGCAGTATTTT. This codes for CASSYAVQDTQYF.

J is TRBJ1-1 and V is TRBV27; D ambiguous. V gave up 6 bases and J gave up 8 bases, with 16 bases separating them. Germline assignment: CDR1 MNHEY and CDR2 SMNVEV (reference sequence). CDR3 size: 13 residues. For the CDR3, the DNA is TGTGCCAGCAGCCGCTTGGGCAGCCAAGAAGCTTTCTTT. Its protein is CASSRLGSQEAFF.

The V and J genes are TRBV29-1 and TRBJ2-3; a weak D match, TRBD2 (6 bases). Germline V CDR1 and CDR2: SQVTM, ANQGSEA. The ends were cut back, 4 bases at V and 1 base at J, with 18 bases in the middle. This CDR3 region has 16 residues. DNA of the CDR3: TGCAGCGTTGTAAAGACTAGGCCCTTTCGCACAGATACGCAGTATTTT. Amino acids: CSVVKTRPFRTDTQYF.

The chain has TRBV18 and TRBJ2-6; 7 positions match TRBD1. The CDR3 runs 17 residues. The V gene end was trimmed by 4 bases and the J gene end by 2 bases; junction bases not matched to a gene: 8. Germline loops: CDR1 KGHSH, CDR2 LQKENI. The CDR3 protein is CASSLQTGKAGANVLTF. CDR3 nucleotides: TGTGCCAGCTCACTTCAGACAGGGAAAGCTGGGGCCAACGTCCTGACTTTC.

This clone was seen a single time. The CDR3 sequence: CASSQAGGSGNTIYF. The CDR3 DNA follows: TGTGCCAGCAGCCAAGCCGGGGGATCTGGAAACACCATATATTTT. This chain uses TRBV3-1 (or the pseudogene TRBV3-2) with TRBJ1-3; a weak D match, TRBD1 (5 bases). The V gene's germline CDR1 is LGHDT and CDR2 YNNKEL (reference sequence). Trimming shortened V by 1 base and J by 1 base, and 8 bases separated the two germline ends. The CDR3 has 15 residues.

The sample holds one count of this clone. This sequence joins TRBV7-9 and TRBJ2-5; 8 nucleotides align to TRBD2. V trimming: 3 bases; J trimming: 5 bases; junction bases outside the gene matches: 14. CDR3 length: 17 amino acids. Germline values: CDR1 SEHNR, CDR2 FQNEAQ (reference sequence). Here the CDR3 DNA reads TGTGCCAGCAGCTTTCCCTGGAGCGGGGGCGATTGGGAGACCCAGTACTTC. This codes for CASSFPWSGGDWETQYF.

This chain links TRBV7-9 with TRBJ2-1; D is undetermined. The germline gives CDR1 SEHNR, CDR2 FQNEAQ (reference sequence). The CDR3 runs 14 residues. The V gene lost 6 bases and the J gene lost 3 bases, with 12 bases spanning the gap. As DNA, the CDR3 is TGTGCCAGCAGTCGGGCGGTGGGCTACAATGAGCAGTTCTTC. Translating it yields CASSRAVGYNEQFF. Based on the CDR3 plus reference TRBV7-9 and TRBJ2-1, the full variable domain is DTGVSQNPRHKITKRGQNVTFRCDPISEHNRLYWYRQTLGQGPEFLTYFQNEAQLEKSRLLSDRFSAERPKGSFSTLEIQRTEQGDSAMYLCASSRAVGYNEQFFGPGTRLTVL.

This chain uses TRBV7-3 with TRBJ2-3; 8 bases match TRBD2. There are 16 residues in the CDR3. The J segment lost 5 bases and the V segment lost 5 bases, leaving 12 bases of the junction unmatched. Germline values: CDR1 SGHTA, CDR2 FQGTGA. CDR3 loop: CASSRSSGGAQDTQYF. In nucleotides, the CDR3 is TGTGCCAGCAGCCGGTCGTCCGGGGGGGCACAAGATACGCAGTATTTT.

The V call is TRBV7-2, the J call TRBJ2-3, with D possibly called TRBD1 or TRBD2 (6 bases each). V lost 2 bases and J 0 bases, leaving 12 bases between the germline ends. The germline gives CDR1 SGHTA, CDR2 FQGNSA. The CDR3 is made up of 16 amino acids. CDR3 region: CASSLHAGQSTDTQYF. The DNA of the CDR3 is TGTGCCAGCAGCTTACATGCGGGACAAAGCACAGATACGCAGTATTTT.

This chain joins TRBV14 and TRBJ1-2; D gene unclear. The ends were cut back, 4 bases at V and 0 bases at J, with 12 bases in the middle. Looked up from germline, CDR1 is SGHDN and CDR2 is FVKESK. The CDR3 has 15 residues. The CDR3: CASSPRMVTNYGYTF. CDR3 DNA sequence: TGTGCCAGCAGCCCACGGATGGTGACTAACTATGGCTACACCTTC.

The J gene is TRBJ1-5, the V gene TRBV5-6; D remains ambiguous. The CDR3 extends over 14 amino acids. Per germline, CDR1 SGHDT and CDR2 YYEEEE. Trimming left V 3 bases short and J 2 bases short, with 9 bases between. This CDR3 reads CASSSRRGNQPQHF. The CDR3, as DNA: TGTGCCAGCAGCTCCCGACGTGGCAATCAGCCCCAGCATTTT.

The V call is TRBV21-1, the J call TRBJ1-5. TRBV21-1 is listed as a pseudogene. This CDR3 region has 18 residues. CDR3 in amino acids: CASSLRGPRWYSNQPQHF. In DNA form, the CDR3 reads TGTGCCAGCAGCCTACGGGGACCCAGGTGGTACAGCAATCAGCCCCAGCATTTT.

The V and J genes are TRBV7-2 and TRBJ1-5; perhaps TRBD1 as D (6 bases). The CDR3 consists of 18 residues. CDR1 SGHTA and CDR2 FQGNSA come from the germline V gene. V lost 1 base and J lost 3, with 19 bases in between. CDR3: CASSLVPPSGAFNQPQHF. DNA of the CDR3: TGTGCCAGCAGCTTAGTCCCACCTTCAGGGGCCTTCAATCAGCCCCAGCATTTT.

The CDR3 region has the DNA TGTGCCAGCAGTAATTACGGCAGGGCGTTTCGGGAGACCCAGTACTTC. Its protein product is CASSNYGRAFRETQYF. V and J are TRBV5-6 and TRBJ2-5, with a tentative D call TRBD1 (5 bases). The CDR3 consists of 16 residues. In germline, CDR1 is SGHDT, CDR2 YYEEEE. Trimming stripped 5 bases from V and 5 bases from J, with 22 bases between.

The chain carries TRBV24-1 and TRBJ2-6; a possible D gene is TRBD1 (6 bases). Trimming took off 4 bases at V and 0 bases at J, with 9 bases between the two ends. From germline, CDR1 is KGHDR and CDR2 SFDVKD. This CDR3 contains 16 residues. CDR3 amino acids: CATSDPGVSGANVLTF. The CDR3 DNA reads as TGTGCCACCAGTGACCCAGGGGTCTCTGGGGCCAACGTCCTGACTTTC.

The rearrangement links TRBV24-1 to TRBJ1-2; possible D gene TRBD1, 5 bases. The V and J ends lost 5 bases and 0 bases respectively, with 6 bases between them. The CDR3 sequence is 13 residues long. Germline CDR1 KGHDR, CDR2 SFDVKD. CDR3 loop: CATSATANYGYTF. The CDR3 nucleotides read TGTGCCACCAGTGCGACAGCTAACTATGGCTACACCTTC.

In this sample, this clone turned up a few times. V and J are TRBV5-1 and TRBJ1-2; D gene ambiguous. V lost 4 bases and J 5 bases, leaving 24 bases between the germline ends. Germline V gene sequence: CDR1 SGHRS, CDR2 YFSETQ. The CDR3 is 17 amino acids. The CDR3 coding sequence is TGCGCCAGCAGCGAACCCCCCGGTGTTACGGGAAGATATGGCTACACCTTC. Protein product: CASSEPPGVTGRYGYTF.